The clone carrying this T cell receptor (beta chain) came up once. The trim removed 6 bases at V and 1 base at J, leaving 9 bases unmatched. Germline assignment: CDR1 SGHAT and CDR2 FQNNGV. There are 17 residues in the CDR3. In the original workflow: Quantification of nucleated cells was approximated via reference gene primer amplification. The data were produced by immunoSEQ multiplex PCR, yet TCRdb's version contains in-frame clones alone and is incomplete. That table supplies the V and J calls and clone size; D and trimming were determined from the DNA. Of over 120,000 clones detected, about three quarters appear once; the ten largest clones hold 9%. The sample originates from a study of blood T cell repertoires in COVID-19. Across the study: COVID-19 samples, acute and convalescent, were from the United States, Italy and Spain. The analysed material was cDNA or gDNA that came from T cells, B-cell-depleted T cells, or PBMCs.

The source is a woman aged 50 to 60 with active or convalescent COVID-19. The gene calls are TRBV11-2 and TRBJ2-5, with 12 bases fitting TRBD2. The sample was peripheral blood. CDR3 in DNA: TGTGCCAGCAGGGAGCTAGCGGGAGGGCCATCCCAAGAGACCCAGTACTTC. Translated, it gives CASRELAGGPSQETQYF.